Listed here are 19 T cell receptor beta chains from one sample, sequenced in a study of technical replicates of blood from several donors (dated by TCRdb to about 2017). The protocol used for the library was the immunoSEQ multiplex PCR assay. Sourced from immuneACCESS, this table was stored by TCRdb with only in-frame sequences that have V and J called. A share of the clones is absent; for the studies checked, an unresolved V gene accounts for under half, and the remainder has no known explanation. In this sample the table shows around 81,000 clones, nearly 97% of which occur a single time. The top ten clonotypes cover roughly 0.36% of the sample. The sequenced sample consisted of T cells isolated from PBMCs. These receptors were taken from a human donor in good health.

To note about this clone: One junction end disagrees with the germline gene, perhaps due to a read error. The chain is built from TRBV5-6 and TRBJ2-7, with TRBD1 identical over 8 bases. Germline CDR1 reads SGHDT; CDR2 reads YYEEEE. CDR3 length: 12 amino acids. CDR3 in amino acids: CASTFATGEDLF. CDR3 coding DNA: TGTGCCAGCACCTTTGCGACAGGGGAAGATCTATTC.

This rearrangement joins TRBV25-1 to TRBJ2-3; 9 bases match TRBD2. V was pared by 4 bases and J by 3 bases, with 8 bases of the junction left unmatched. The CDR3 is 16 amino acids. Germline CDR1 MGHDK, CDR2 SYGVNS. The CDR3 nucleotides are TGTGCCAGCAGTGGATATATAGCGGGAGATACAGATACGCAGTATTTT. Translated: CASSGYIAGDTDTQYF.

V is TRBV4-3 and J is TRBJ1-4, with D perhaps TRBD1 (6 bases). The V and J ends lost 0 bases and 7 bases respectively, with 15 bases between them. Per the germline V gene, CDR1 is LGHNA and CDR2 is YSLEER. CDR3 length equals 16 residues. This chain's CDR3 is CASSQDTAGEGEKLFF. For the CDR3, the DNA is TGCGCCAGCAGCCAAGATACCGCAGGGGAAGGTGAAAAACTGTTTTTT.

CDR3 in amino acids: CASSVGGGTGNQPQHF. The DNA for the CDR3 is TGTGCCAGCAGCGTAGGGGGGGGAACTGGCAATCAGCCCCAGCATTTT. The chain has TRBV9 and TRBJ1-5, with D perhaps TRBD1 (5 bases). The CDR3 covers 16 residues. Germline-derived CDR1 and CDR2 are SGDLS and YYNGEE. Trimming stripped 0 bases from V and 2 bases from J, with 12 bases between.

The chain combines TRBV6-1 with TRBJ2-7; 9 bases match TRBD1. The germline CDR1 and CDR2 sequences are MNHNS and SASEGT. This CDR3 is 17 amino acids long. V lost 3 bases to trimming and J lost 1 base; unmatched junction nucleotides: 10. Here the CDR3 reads CASSDATGGAGSYEQYF. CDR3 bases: TGTGCCAGCAGTGATGCTACAGGGGGCGCGGGGTCCTACGAGCAGTACTTC.

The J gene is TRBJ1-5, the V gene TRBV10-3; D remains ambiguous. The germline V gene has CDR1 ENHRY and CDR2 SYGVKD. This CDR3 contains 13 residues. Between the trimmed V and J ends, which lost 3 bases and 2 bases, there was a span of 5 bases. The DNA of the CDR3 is TGTGCCATCAGTGATCCTGGCAATCAGCCCCAGCATTTT. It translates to CAISDPGNQPQHF.

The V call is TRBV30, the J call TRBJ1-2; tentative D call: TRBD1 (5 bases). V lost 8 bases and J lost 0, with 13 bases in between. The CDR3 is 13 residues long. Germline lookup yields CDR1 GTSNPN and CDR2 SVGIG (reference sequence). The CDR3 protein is CAGKGLANYGYTF. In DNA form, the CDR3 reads TGTGCCGGGAAGGGGCTAGCTAACTATGGCTACACCTTC. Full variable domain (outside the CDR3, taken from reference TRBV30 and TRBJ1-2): SQTIHQWPATLVQPVGSPLSLECTVEGTSNPNLYWYRQAAGRGLQLLFYSVGIGQISSEVPQNLSASRPQDRQFILSSKKLLLSDSGFYLCAGKGLANYGYTFGSGTRLTVV.

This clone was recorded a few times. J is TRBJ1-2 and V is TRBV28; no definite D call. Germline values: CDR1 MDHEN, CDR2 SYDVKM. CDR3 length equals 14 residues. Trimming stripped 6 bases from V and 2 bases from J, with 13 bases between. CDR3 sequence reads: CASRTRPANYGYTF. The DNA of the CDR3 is TGTGCCAGCAGGACAAGACCTGCAAACTATGGCTACACCTTC.

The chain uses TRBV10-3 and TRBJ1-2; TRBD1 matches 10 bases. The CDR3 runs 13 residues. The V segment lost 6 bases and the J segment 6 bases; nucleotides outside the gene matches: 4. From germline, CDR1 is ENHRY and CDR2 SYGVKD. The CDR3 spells CAIRWTGGDGYTF. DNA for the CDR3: TGTGCCATCAGATGGACAGGGGGAGATGGCTACACCTTC.

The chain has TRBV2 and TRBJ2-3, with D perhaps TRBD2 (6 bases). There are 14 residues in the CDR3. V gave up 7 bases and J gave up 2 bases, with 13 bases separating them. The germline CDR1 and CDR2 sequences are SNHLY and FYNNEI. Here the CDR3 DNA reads TGTGCCAGCACCGGGGGAACGGTCACAGATACGCAGTATTTT. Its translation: CASTGGTVTDTQYF.

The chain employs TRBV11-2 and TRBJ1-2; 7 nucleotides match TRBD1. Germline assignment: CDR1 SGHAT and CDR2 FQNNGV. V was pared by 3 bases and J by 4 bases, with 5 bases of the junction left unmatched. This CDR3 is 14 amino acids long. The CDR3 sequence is CASSLFQGVYGYTF. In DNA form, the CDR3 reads TGTGCCAGCAGCTTGTTTCAGGGGGTCTATGGCTACACCTTC.

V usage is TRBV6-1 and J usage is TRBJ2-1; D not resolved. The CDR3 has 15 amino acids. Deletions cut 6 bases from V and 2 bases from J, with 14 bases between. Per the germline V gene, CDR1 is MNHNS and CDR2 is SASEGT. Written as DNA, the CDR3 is TGTGCCAGCAGGAGAACAGTTAAACCCTACAATGAGCAGTTCTTC. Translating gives CASRRTVKPYNEQFF.

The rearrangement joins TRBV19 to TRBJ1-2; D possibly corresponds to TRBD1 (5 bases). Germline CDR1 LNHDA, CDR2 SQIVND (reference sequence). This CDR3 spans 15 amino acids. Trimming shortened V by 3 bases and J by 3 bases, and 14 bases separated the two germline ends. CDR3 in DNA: TGTGCCAGTAGTATGATACAACAGGTTTACTATGGCTACACCTTC. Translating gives CASSMIQQVYYGYTF.

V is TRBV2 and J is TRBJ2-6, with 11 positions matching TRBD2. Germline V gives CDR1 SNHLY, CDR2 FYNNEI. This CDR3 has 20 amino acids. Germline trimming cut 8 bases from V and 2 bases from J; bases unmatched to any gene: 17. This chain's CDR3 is CASQKAVKVAGGPGANVLTF. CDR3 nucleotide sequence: TGTGCCAGCCAAAAGGCGGTAAAAGTAGCGGGAGGGCCTGGGGCCAACGTCCTGACTTTC.

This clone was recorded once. The CDR3 DNA sequence: TGTGCCAGCAGTGGGAGGGGAGATACGCAGTATTTT. It specifies CASSGRGDTQYF. The rearrangement joins TRBV6-5 to TRBJ2-3; 7 positions agree with TRBD2. J lost 5 bases, V lost 5 bases, and 1 base had no gene match. Germline V gene data show CDR1 as MNHEY and CDR2 as SVGAGI. CDR3 size: 12 residues.

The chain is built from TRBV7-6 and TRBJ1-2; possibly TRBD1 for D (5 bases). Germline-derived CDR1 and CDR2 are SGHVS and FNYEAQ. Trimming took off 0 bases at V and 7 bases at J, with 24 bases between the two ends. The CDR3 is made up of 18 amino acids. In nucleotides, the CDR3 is TGTGCCAGCAGCTTAGCGAATCAGGGCCTTCTATCTCCCTTTGGCTACACCTTC. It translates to CASSLANQGLLSPFGYTF.

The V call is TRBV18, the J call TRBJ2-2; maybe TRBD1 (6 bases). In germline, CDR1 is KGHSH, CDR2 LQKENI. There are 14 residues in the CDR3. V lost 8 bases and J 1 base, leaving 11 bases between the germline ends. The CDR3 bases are TGTGCCAGCCAGCCGACAGGGAACACCGGGGAGCTGTTTTTT. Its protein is CASQPTGNTGELFF.

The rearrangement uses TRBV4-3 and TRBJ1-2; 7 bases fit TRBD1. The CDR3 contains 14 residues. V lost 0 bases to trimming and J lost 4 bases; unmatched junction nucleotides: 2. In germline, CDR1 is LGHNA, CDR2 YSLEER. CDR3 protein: CASSQDPGGYGYTF. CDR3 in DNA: TGCGCCAGCAGCCAAGATCCAGGGGGCTATGGCTACACCTTC.

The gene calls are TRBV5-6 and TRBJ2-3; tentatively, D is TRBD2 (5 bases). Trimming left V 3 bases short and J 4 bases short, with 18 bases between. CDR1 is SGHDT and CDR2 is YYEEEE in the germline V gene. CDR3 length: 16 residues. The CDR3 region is CASSWSGYPPADTQYF. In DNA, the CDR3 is TGTGCCAGCAGCTGGAGCGGATACCCCCCCGCAGATACGCAGTATTTT.